The 9 T cell receptor beta chains given below trace back to one sample, sequenced in a study of neoadjuvant anti-PD-1 for oral cavity cancer. Assay: immunoSEQ multiplex PCR; the TCRdb copy retains only in-frame clones and omits some. This sample yields fewer than 70,000 clones, of which 79% are seen a single time; around 2.6% belongs to the top ten. The sequencing used PBMCs, collected before nivolumab (anti-PD-1) treatment. The receptor set was obtained from a person aged 40 to 85 with oral cavity squamous cell carcinoma.

This sequence joins TRBV2 and TRBJ1-2; D unclear. V dropped 4 bases and J dropped 8 bases, with 11 bases sitting between them. The germline CDR1 and CDR2 sequences are SNHLY and FYNNEI. There are 12 residues in the CDR3. The CDR3 region is CASSAAGEGYTF. The CDR3 DNA reads as TGTGCCAGCAGTGCGGCTGGGGAGGGCTACACCTTC.

This clone appeared a few times. The chain joins TRBV14 to TRBJ1-2; 11 bases are a match to TRBD1. The CDR3 sequence is 13 residues long. J gave up 7 bases and V 4 bases, and 2 bases lay outside the gene matches. Germline V gives CDR1 SGHDN, CDR2 FVKESK. The CDR3 here is CASSLGQGGGYTF. The DNA of the CDR3 is TGTGCCAGCAGCCTGGGACAGGGGGGTGGCTACACCTTC.

This chain links TRBV4-2 with TRBJ2-7; D remains ambiguous. The CDR3 consists of 15 residues. The V end lost 0 bases, the J end lost 5 bases, and 14 bases lay between the germline ends. CDR1 and CDR2 from the germline V gene are LGHNA and YNFKEQ. CDR3 coding DNA: TGTGCCAGCAGCCAAGAAGCAGTCGGGCCAGACGAGCAGTACTTC. This sequence encodes CASSQEAVGPDEQYF.

This clone appeared once. This chain joins TRBV5-4 and TRBJ1-5; D is possibly TRBD1 (5 bases). Germline values: CDR1 SGHNT, CDR2 YYREEE (reference sequence). With 4 bases removed from V and 2 bases from J, the gap between germline ends came to 13 bases. The CDR3 loop spans 15 amino acids. This CDR3 reads CASSVDHRRNQPQHF. In DNA, the CDR3 is TGTGCCAGCAGCGTCGATCACAGGCGCAATCAGCCCCAGCATTTT. Full variable domain (missing parts from reference TRBV5-4 and TRBJ1-5): ETGVTQSPTHLIKTRGQQVTLRCSSQSGHNTVSWYQQALGQGPQFIFQYYREEENGRGNFPPRFSGLQFPNYSSELNVNALELDDSALYLCASSVDHRRNQPQHFGDGTRLSIL.

The V and J genes are TRBV5-6 and TRBJ1-2, with D perhaps TRBD1 (5 bases). Between the trimmed V and J ends, which lost 0 bases and 5 bases, there was a span of 17 bases. CDR3 length equals 16 residues. Germline CDR1 is SGHDT and CDR2 is YYEEEE. The CDR3 DNA sequence: TGTGCCAGCAGCTTGGCCGAGTCAGGGAAGTGGTATGGCTACACCTTC. Its protein product is CASSLAESGKWYGYTF. Based on the CDR3 plus reference TRBV5-6 and TRBJ1-2, the full variable domain is DAGVTQSPTHLIKTRGQQVTLRCSPKSGHDTVSWYQQALGQGPQFIFQYYEEEERQRGNFPDRFSGHQFPNYSSELNVNALLLGDSALYLCASSLAESGKWYGYTFGSGTRLTVV.

V is TRBV29-1 and J is TRBJ2-7; 8 bases line up with TRBD1. The CDR3 contains 14 residues. The V gene's germline CDR1 is SQVTM and CDR2 ANQGSEA. The junction had 8 bases not matched to a gene; V was cut back by 6 bases and J by 1 base. For the CDR3, the DNA is TGCAGCGTAGCCAGACAGGGGAGATCCTACGAGCAGTACTTC. Translated: CSVARQGRSYEQYF.

V usage is TRBV11-2 and J usage is TRBJ1-1; 8 bases agree with TRBD1. The CDR3 extends over 14 amino acids. The germline V gene has CDR1 SGHAT and CDR2 FQNNGV. V shed 3 bases, J shed 4 bases, and the junction held 4 bases outside the gene matches. CDR3 loop: CASSLATGATEAFF. The DNA for the CDR3 is TGTGCCAGCAGCTTGGCGACAGGGGCCACTGAAGCTTTCTTT.

The chain couples TRBV15 to TRBJ2-5; 7 bases align to TRBD1. V lost 0 bases and J lost 5; bases outside the gene matches: 3. The CDR3 runs 14 residues. Germline assignment: CDR1 LNHNV and CDR2 YYDKDF (reference sequence). CDR3 bases: TGTGCCACCAGCAGAGAAGTGGACAGGGAGACCCAGTACTTC. Amino acid sequence: CATSREVDRETQYF.

The chain links TRBV20-1 to TRBJ1-2; no firm D call. V was pared by 4 bases and J by 7 bases, with 10 bases between. This CDR3 region has 11 residues. Per the germline V gene, CDR1 is DFQATT and CDR2 is SNEGSKA (reference sequence). The CDR3 nucleotides are TGCAGTGCTATGTGGCTGACTGGCTACACCTTC. This encodes CSAMWLTGYTF.